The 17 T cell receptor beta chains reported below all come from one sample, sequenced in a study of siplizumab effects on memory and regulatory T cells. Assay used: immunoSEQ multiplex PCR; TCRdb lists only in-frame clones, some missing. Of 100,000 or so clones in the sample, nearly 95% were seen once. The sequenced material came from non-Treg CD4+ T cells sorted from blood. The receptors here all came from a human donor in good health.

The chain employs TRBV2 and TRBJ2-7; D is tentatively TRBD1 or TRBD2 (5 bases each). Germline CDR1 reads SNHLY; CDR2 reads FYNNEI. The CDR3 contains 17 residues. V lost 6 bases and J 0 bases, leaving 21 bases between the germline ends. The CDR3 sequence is CASSEFNRQLDSYEQYF. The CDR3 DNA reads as TGTGCCAGCAGCGAATTTAACAGGCAACTAGACTCCTACGAGCAGTACTTC.

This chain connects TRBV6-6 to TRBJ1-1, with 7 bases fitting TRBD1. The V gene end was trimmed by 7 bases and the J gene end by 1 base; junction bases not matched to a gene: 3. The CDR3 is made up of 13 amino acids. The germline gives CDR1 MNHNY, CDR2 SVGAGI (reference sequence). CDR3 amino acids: CASTRDRNTEAFF. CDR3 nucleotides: TGTGCCAGCACCCGGGACAGGAACACTGAAGCTTTCTTT.

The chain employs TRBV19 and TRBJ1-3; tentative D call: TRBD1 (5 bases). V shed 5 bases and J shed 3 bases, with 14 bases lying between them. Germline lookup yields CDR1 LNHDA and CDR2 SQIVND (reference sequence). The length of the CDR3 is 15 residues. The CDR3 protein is CASSPAGRLGNTIYF. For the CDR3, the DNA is TGTGCCAGTAGTCCCGCGGGACGCCTTGGAAACACCATATATTTT.

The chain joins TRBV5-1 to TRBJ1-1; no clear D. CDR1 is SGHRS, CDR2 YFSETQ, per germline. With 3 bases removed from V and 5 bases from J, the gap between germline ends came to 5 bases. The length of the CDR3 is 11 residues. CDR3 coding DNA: TGCGCCAGCAGCTCTCCAACTGAAGCTTTCTTT. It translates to CASSSPTEAFF.

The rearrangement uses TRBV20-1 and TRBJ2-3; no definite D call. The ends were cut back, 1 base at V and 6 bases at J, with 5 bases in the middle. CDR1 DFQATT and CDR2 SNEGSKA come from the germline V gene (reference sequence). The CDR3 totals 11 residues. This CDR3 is CSARAPDTQYF. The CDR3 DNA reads TGCAGTGCTAGAGCCCCCGATACGCAGTATTTT.

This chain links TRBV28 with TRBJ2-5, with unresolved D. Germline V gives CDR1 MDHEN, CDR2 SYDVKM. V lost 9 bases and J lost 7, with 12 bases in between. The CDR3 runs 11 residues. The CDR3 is CASRSGGTQYF. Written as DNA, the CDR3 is TGTGCCAGTAGGAGTGGTGGGACCCAGTACTTC.

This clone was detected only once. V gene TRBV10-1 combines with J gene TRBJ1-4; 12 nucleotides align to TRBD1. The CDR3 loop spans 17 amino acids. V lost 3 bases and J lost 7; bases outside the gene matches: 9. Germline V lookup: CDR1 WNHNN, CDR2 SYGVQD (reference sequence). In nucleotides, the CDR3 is TGCGCCAGCAGTGAAGGGACAGGGGGCTTCGGGGGTGAAAAACTGTTTTTT. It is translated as CASSEGTGGFGGEKLFF.

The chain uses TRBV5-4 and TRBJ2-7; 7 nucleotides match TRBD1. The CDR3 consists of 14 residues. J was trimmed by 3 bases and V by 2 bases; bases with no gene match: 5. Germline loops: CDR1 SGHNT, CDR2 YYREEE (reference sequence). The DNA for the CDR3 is TGTGCCAGCAGCTTACGGACAGGAGACTACGAGCAGTACTTC. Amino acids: CASSLRTGDYEQYF.

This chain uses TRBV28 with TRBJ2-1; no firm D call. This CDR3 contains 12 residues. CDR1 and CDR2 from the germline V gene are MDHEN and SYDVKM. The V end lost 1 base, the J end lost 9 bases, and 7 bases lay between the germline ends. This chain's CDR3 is CASSLSGFEQFF. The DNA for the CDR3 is TGTGCCAGCAGTTTATCCGGATTTGAGCAGTTCTTC.

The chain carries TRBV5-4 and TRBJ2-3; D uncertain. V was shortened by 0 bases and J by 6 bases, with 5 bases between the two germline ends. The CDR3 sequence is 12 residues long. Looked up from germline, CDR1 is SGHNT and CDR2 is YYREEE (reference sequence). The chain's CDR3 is CASSLAGDTQYF. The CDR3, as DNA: TGTGCCAGCAGCTTGGCTGGGGATACGCAGTATTTT.

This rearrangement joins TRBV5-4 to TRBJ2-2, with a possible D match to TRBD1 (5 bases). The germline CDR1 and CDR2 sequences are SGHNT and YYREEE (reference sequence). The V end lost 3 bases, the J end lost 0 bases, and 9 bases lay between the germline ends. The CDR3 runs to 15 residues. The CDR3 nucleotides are TGTGCCAGCAGCTCTCGACAGTCGAACACCGGGGAGCTGTTTTTT. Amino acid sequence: CASSSRQSNTGELFF.

CDR3 residues: CASSLDRRNTEAFF. The CDR3 coding sequence is TGTGCCAGCAGTCTAGACAGGCGGAACACTGAAGCTTTCTTT. The J gene is TRBJ1-1, the V gene TRBV6-1; possibly TRBD1 for D (6 bases). Germline V lookup: CDR1 MNHNS, CDR2 SASEGT. The germline V and J ends were trimmed by 5 bases and 1 base, with 11 bases remaining between them. CDR3 length: 14 residues.

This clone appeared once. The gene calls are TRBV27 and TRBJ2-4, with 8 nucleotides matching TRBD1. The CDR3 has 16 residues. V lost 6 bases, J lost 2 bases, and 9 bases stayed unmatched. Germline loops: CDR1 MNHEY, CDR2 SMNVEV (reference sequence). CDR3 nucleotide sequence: TGTGCCAGCAGCCCAGGGCAGGGGGCGTCCAAAAACATTCAGTACTTC. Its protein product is CASSPGQGASKNIQYF.

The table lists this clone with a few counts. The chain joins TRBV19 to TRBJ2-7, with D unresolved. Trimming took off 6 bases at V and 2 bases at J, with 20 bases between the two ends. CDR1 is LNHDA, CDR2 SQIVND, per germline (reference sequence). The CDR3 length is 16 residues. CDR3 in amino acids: CASSLNYPRTTYEQYF. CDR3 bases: TGTGCCAGTAGCCTAAACTATCCCAGGACGACCTACGAGCAGTACTTC. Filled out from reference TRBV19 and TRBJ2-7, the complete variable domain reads DGGITQSPKYLFRKEGQNVTLSCEQNLNHDAMYWYRQDPGQGLRLIYYSQIVNDFQKGDIAEGYSVSREKKESFPLTVTSAQKNPTAFYLCASSLNYPRTTYEQYFGPGTRLTVT.

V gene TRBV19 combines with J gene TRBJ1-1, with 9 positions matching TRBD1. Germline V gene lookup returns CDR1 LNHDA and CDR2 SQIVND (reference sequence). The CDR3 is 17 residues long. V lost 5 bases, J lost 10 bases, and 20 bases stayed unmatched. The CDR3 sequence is CASSAQGAGGIQRGAFF. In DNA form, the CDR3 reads TGTGCCAGTAGTGCACAGGGGGCAGGAGGAATCCAAAGGGGAGCTTTCTTT.

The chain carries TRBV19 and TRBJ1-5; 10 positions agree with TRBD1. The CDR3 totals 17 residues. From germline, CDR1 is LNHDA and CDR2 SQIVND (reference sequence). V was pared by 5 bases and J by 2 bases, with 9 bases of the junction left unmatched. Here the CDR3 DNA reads TGTGCCAGTAGTCCAAGGGACAGGGGAGGAGGCAATCAGCCCCAGCATTTT. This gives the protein CASSPRDRGGGNQPQHF.

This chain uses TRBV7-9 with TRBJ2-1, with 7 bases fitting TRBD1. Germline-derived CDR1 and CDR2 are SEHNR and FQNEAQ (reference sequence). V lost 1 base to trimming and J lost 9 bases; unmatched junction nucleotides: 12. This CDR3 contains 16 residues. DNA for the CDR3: TGTGCCAGCAGCTTAGATCTACCGACAGGGAAAGGTGAGCAGTTCTTC. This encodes CASSLDLPTGKGEQFF. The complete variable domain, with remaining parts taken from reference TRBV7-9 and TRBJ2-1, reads DTGVSQNPRHKITKRGQNVTFRCDPISEHNRLYWYRQTLGQGPEFLTYFQNEAQLEKSRLLSDRFSAERPKGSFSTLEIQRTEQGDSAMYLCASSLDLPTGKGEQFFGPGTRLTVL.